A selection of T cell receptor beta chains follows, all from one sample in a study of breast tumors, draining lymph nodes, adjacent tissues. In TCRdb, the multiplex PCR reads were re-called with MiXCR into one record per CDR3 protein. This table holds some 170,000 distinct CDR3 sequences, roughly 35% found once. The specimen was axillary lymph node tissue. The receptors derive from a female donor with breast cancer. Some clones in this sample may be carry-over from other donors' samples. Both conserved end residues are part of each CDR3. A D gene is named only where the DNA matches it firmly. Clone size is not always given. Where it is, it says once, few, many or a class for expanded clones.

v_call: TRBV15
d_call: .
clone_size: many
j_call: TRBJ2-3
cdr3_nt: TGTGCCACCAGCAGAGATGGGGGGACAGATACGCAGTATTTT
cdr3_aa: CATSRDGGTDTQYF

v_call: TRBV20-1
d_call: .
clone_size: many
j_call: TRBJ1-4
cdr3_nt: TGCAGTGCTAGAGATTTAACAGGGCGAGGTGAAAAACTGTTTTTT
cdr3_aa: CSARDLTGRGEKLFF

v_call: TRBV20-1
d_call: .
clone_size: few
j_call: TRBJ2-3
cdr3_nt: TGCAGTGCTCAAAGCGGAACGGATACGCAGTATTTT
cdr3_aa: CSAQSGTDTQYF

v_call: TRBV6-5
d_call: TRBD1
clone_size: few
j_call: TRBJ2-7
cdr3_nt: TGTGCCAGTCGACCCGACAGGGGTTCGATAGAGCAGTACTTC
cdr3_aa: CASRPDRGSIEQYF

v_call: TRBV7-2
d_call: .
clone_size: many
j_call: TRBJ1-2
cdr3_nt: TGTGCCAGCACCAACTACCGGGATAACTATGGCTACACCTTC
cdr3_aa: CASTNYRDNYGYTF

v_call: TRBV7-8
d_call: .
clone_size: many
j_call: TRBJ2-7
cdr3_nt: TGTGCCAGCAGCTTAGACAAGGGGTGGAGAGAGCAGTACTTC
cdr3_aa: CASSLDKGWREQYF

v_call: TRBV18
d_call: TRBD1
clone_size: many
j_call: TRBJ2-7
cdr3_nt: TGTGCCAGCTCACGCGACAGGGGACCCTGGGAGCAGTACTTC
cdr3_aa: CASSRDRGPWEQYF

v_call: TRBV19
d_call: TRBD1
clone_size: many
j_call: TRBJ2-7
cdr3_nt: TGTGCCAGTAGTCCCCGAGGGGACAGCTCCTACGAGCAGTACTTC
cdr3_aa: CASSPRGDSSYEQYF

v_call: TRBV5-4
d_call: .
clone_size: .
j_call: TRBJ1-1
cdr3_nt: TGTGCCAGCAGCAAACCGAACAGGGATTTGAGCACTGGAGCTTTCTTT
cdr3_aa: CASSKPNRDLSTGAFF

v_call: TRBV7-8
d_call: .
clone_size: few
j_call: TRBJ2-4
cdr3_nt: TGTGCCAGCAGCTTTACGCTCGCGGGACTTGAAAACATTCAGTACTTC
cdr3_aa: CASSFTLAGLENIQYF

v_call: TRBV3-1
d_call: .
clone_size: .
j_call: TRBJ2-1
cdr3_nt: TGCGCCAGCAGCCATAAAAATGAGCAGTTCTTC
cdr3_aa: CASSHKNEQFF

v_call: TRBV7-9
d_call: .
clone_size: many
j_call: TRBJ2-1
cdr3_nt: TGTGCCAGCAGCCCGCGGAGGTCCAATGAGCAGTTCTTC
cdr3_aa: CASSPRRSNEQFF

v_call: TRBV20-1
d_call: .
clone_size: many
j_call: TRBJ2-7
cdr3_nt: TGCAGTGCTTCTTTTGGGGGGGGGCCCCACGAGCAGTACTTC
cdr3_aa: CSASFGGGPHEQYF

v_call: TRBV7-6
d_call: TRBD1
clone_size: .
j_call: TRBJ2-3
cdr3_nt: TGTGCCAGCAGCGGGAGACAGGGGCTCGGAGATACGCAGTATTTT
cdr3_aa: CASSGRQGLGDTQYF

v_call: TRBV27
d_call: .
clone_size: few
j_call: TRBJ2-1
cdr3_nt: TGTGCCAGCAGCCCTCTCGGGACCTCCTACAATGAGCAGTTCTTC
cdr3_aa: CASSPLGTSYNEQFF

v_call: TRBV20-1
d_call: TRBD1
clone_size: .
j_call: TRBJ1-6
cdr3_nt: TGCAGTGCTAGAGATATAACCCAGGGGGGGGAACCCCTCCACTTT
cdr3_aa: CSARDITQGGEPLHF

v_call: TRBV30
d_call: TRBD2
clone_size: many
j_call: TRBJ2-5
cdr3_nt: TGTGCCTTCCAGCTAGCGGGAGAGGAGGAGACCCAGTACTTC
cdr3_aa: CAFQLAGEEETQYF

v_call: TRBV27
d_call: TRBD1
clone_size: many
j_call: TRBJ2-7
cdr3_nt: TGTGCCAGCTCCAAAAGGGGACAGAGTTCCTACGAGCAGTACTTC
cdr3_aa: CASSKRGQSSYEQYF

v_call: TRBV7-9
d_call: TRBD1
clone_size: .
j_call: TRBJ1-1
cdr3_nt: TGTGCCAGCAGCTGGGGACAGGGGGCCGTTTCCCCGAACACTGAAGCTTTCTTT
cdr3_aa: CASSWGQGAVSPNTEAFF

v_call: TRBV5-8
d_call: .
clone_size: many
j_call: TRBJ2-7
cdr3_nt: TGTGCCAGCGGGAGGTCGGACGAGCAGTACTTC
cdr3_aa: CASGRSDEQYF

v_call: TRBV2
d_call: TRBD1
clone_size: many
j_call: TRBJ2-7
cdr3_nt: TGTGCCAGCAGTCCGGACAGGGTGAACGAGCAGTACTTC
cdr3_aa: CASSPDRVNEQYF

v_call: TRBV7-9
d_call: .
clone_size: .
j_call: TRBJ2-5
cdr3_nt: TGTGCCAGCAGCTTATCGGGACCGGGAGAGACCCAGTACTTC
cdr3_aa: CASSLSGPGETQYF

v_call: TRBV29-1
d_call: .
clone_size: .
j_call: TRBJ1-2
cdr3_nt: TGCAGCGTTGGAACTGAGGGGAGTGGGGATGGCTACACCTTC
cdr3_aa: CSVGTEGSGDGYTF

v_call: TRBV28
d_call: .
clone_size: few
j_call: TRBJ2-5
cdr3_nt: TGTGCCAGCAGGGTAACAGGGAGCCAAGAGACCCAGTACTTC
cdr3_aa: CASRVTGSQETQYF

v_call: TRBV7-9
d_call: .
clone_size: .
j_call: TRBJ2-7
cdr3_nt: TGTGCCAGCAGCGGACACGAGCGGCACTTC
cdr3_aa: CASSGHERHF

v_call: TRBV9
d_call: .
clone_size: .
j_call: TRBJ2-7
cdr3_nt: TGTGCCAGCAGCGCGCCGGGCAAGGACCGGCAGTACTTC
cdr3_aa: CASSAPGKDRQYF

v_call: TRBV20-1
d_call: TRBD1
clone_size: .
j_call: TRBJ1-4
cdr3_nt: TGCAGTGCTAGAGGGAACCCAGGGGGCGATGAAAAACTGTTTTTT
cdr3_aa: CSARGNPGGDEKLFF

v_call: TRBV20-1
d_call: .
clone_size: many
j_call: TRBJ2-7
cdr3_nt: TGCAGTGCCACAGGAGGAAAGGGGCCCTTCGAGCAGTACTTC
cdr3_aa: CSATGGKGPFEQYF

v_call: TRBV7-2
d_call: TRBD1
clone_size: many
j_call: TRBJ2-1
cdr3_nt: TGTGCCAGCAGCGCCGACAGGGGATCCTACAATGAGCAGTTCTTC
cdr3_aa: CASSADRGSYNEQFF

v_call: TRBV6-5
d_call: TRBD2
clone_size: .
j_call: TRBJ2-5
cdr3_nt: TGTGCCAGCAGTCCCTGGACTAGCGGGAGAGGGAAGTGGCAAGAGACCCAGTACTTC
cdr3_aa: CASSPWTSGRGKWQETQYF

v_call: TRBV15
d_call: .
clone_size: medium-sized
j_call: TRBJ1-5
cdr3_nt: TGTGCCACCAGCAGAGATCTCGGGGGAGGGAGGCCCCAGCATTTT
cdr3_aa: CATSRDLGGGRPQHF

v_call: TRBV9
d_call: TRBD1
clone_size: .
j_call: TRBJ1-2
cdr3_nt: TGTGCCAGCAGCCGGGGAGGGGGCGATGGCTACACCTTC
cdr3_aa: CASSRGGGDGYTF

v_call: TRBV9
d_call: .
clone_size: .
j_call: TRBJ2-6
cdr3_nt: TGTGCCAGCAGCGTTGACTCTGGGGCCAACGTCCTGACTTTC
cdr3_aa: CASSVDSGANVLTF

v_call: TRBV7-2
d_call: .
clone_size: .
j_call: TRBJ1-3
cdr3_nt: TGTGCCAGCAGCTTAGCGCTCCGCCAAACTGGAAACACCATATATTTT
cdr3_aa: CASSLALRQTGNTIYF

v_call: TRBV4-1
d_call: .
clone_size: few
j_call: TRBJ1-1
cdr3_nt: TGCGCCAGCAGCCAAGAGGGGGGTTACACTGAAGCTTTCTTT
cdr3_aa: CASSQEGGYTEAFF

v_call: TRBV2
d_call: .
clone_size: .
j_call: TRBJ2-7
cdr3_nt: TGTGCCAGCAGTGTACGAGGGGTCGAGCAGTACTTC
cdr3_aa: CASSVRGVEQYF

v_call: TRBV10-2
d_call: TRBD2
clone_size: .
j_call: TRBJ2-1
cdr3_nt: TGCGCCAGCGATGGACTAGCGGGGGCCCGCGGTGAGCAGTTCTTC
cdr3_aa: CASDGLAGARGEQFF

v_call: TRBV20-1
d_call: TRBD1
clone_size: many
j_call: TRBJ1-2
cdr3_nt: TGCAGTGCCACGACAGGGGCCCCAGAGGGCTACACCTTC
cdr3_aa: CSATTGAPEGYTF

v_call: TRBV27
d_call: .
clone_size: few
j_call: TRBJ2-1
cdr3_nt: TGTGCCAGCAGTTGGGCGGGTCGGGAGCAGTTCTTC
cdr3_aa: CASSWAGREQFF

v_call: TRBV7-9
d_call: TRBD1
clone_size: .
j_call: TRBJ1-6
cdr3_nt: TGCGCCAGCAGCTTGGCCGGGACAGGAGGCAATTCACCCCTCCACTTT
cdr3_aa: CASSLAGTGGNSPLHF

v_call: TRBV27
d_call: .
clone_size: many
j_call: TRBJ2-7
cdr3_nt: TGTGCCAGCAGTTTGGGGAAGGACTACGAGCAGTACTTC
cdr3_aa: CASSLGKDYEQYF

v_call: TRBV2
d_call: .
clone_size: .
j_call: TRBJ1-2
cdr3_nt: TGTGGCAGCAGTGAACCCTACAGGGACGGCTACACCTTC
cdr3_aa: CGSSEPYRDGYTF

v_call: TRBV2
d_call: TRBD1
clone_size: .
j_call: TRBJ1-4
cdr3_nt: TGTGCCAGCATTGGGACAGAGAGTCCAAAACTGTTTTTT
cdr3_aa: CASIGTESPKLFF

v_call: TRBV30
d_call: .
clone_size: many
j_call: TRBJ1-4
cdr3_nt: TGTGCCTGGAGCGAACGGACTGGTTTTGAAAAACTGTTTTTT
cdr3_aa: CAWSERTGFEKLFF

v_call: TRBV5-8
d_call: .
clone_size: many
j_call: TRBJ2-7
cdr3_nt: TGTGCCAGCAGCTTTCAGGGGATCTCCTACGAGCAGTACTTC
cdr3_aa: CASSFQGISYEQYF

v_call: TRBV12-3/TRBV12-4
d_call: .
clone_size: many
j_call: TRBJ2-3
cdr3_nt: TGTGCCAGCAGTCGGGACTCGGCCGGAAGGACAGATACGCAGTATTTT
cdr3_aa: CASSRDSAGRTDTQYF